The clone carrying this T cell receptor (beta chain) came up a few times. What it recognizes is unknown. The CDR3 is 15 amino acids. With the ViraFEST assay, the study expanded antigen-specific CD4+ T cells using viral peptide pools, then sequenced them. CD4+ T cell isolation took place after 10 days of culture. Infection dated between March and December 2020, before the Alpha, Beta and Delta variants reached the United States. Assay used: immunoSEQ multiplex PCR; TCRdb lists only in-frame clones, some missing. The sample holds around 28,000 clones, 65% to 80% seen once. This entry is derived from a study of vaccination effects on CD4 cells after COVID-19. Turning to the study itself: As their vaccination, participants received two doses of either BNT162b2 or mRNA-1273.

The sample was CD4+ T cells from PBMCs cultured with HCoV-NL63 spike peptides, taken before COVID-19 vaccination. The TCR originated in a human donor who had a prior SARS-CoV-2 infection. The rearrangement joins TRBV12-2 to TRBJ2-7; TRBD2, as called in the table, went unchecked against the DNA. TRBV12-2 is a pseudogene. DNA of the CDR3: TGTGCAAGTCGCTTAGTGTTAGCGGGAGTCTACGAGCAGTACTTC. This gives the protein CASRLVLAGVYEQYF.